This T cell receptor (beta chain) comes out of a study of blood T cell repertoires in COVID-19. For the study at large: Collection of acute and convalescent COVID-19 samples took place in the United States, Italy and Spain. T cells, B-cell-depleted T cells, or PBMCs provided the cDNA or gDNA that served as material.

Per the study methods: Researchers report that nucleated cell counts were estimated from reference gene primer amplification. Here immunoSEQ multiplex PCR was the method, and the copy in TCRdb shows in-frame clones only, minus some. That table is the source of V, J and clone size, and D and trimming were worked out from the DNA. The sample holds roughly 310,000 clones, roughly 88% seen once. The CDR3 has 14 amino acids. CDR1 and CDR2 from the germline V gene are MDHEN and SYDVKM. V was pared by 5 bases and J by 4 bases, with 6 bases of the junction left unmatched. What was sequenced was peripheral blood. This chain connects TRBV28 to TRBJ2-5, with 8 bases aligning to TRBD2. The clonotype comes from a woman in her fifties or sixties with active or convalescent COVID-19. In DNA, the CDR3 is TGTGCCAGCAGTCCTAACGGACTAGCAGAGACCCAGTACTTC. Amino acids: CASSPNGLAETQYF.